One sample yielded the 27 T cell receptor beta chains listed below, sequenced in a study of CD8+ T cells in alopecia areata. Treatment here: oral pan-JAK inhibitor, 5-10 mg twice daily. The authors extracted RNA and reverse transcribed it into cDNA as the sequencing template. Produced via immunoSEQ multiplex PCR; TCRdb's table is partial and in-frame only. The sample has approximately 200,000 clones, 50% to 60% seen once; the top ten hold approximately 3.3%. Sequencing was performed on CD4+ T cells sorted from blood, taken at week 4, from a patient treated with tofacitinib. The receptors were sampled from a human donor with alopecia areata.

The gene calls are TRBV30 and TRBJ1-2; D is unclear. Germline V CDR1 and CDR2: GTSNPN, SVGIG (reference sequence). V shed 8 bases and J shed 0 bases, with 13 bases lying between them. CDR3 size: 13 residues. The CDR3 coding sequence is TGTGCCCATCGCCGCGAAGCTAACTATGGCTACACCTTC. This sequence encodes CAHRREANYGYTF.

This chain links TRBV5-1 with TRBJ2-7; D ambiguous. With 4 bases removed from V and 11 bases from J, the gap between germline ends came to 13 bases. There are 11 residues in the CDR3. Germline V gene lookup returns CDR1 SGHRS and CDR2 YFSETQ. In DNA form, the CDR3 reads TGCGCCAGCAGCAACGGACCCACAAAGTACTTC. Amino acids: CASSNGPTKYF.

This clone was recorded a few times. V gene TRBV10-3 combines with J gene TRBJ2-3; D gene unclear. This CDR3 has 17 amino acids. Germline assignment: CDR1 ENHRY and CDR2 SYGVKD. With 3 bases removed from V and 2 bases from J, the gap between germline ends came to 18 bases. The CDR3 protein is CAISDPGTLGPTDTQYF. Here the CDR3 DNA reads TGTGCCATCAGTGACCCCGGAACTCTAGGTCCCACAGATACGCAGTATTTT.

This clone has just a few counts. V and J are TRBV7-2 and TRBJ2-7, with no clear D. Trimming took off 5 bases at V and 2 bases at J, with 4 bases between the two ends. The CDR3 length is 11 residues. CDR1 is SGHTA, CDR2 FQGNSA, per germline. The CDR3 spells CASSHTYEQYF. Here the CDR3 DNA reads TGTGCCAGCAGCCATACCTACGAGCAGTACTTC.

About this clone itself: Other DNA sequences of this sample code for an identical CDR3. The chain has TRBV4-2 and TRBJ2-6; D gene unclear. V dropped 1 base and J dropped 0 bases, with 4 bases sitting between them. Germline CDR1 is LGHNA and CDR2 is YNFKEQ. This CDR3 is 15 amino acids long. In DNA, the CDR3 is TGTGCCAGCAGCCAAGTAGACTCTGGGGCCAACGTCCTGACTTTC. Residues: CASSQVDSGANVLTF.

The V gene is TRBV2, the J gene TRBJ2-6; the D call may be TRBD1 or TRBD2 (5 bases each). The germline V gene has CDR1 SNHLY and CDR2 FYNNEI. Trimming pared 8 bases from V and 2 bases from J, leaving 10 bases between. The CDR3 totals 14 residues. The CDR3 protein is CASARGAGANVLTF. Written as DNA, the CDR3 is TGTGCCAGCGCCAGAGGGGCTGGGGCCAACGTCCTGACTTTC.

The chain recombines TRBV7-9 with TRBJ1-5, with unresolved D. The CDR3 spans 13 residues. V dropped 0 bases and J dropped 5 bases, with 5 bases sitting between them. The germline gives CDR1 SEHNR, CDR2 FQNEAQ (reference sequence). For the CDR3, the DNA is TGTGCCAGCAGCTTAGCCGCCCATCAGCCCCAGCATTTT. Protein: CASSLAAHQPQHF.

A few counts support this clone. The CDR3 is CASSARTGNQPQHF. Written as DNA, the CDR3 is TGTGCCAGCAGCGCTAGGACAGGCAATCAGCCCCAGCATTTT. The chain recombines TRBV7-9 with TRBJ1-5, with a tentative D call TRBD1 (6 bases). The CDR3 extends over 14 amino acids. Germline CDR1 reads SEHNR; CDR2 reads FQNEAQ (reference sequence). V lost 5 bases and J 2 bases, leaving 10 bases between the germline ends. Supplemented by reference TRBV7-9 and TRBJ1-5, the full variable domain reads DTGVSQNPRHKITKRGQNVTFRCDPISEHNRLYWYRQTLGQGPEFLTYFQNEAQLEKSRLLSDRFSAERPKGSFSTLEIQRTEQGDSAMYLCASSARTGNQPQHFGDGTRLSIL.

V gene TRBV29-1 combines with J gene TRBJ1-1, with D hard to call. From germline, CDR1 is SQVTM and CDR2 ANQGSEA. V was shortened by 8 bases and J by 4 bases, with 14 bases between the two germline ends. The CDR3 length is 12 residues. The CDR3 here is CSFTPGVTEAFF. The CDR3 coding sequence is TGCAGCTTCACCCCGGGAGTCACTGAAGCTTTCTTT.

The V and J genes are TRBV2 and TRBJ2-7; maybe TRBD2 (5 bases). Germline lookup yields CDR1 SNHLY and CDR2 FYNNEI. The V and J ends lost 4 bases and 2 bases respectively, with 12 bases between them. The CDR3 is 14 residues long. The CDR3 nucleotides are TGTGCCAGCAGTGTACGAGGGAGAACCTACGAGCAGTACTTC. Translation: CASSVRGRTYEQYF.

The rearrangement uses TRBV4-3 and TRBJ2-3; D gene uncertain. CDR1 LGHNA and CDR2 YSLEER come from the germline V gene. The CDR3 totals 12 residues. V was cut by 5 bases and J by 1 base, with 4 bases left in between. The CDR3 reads CASSAGTDTQYF. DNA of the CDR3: TGCGCCAGCAGCGCAGGCACAGATACGCAGTATTTT.

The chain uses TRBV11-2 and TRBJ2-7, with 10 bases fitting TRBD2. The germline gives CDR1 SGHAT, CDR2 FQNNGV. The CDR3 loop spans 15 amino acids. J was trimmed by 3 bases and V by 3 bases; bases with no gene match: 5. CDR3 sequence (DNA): TGTGCCAGCAGCTTCGCTAGCGGGGGTATCTACGAGCAGTACTTC. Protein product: CASSFASGGIYEQYF.

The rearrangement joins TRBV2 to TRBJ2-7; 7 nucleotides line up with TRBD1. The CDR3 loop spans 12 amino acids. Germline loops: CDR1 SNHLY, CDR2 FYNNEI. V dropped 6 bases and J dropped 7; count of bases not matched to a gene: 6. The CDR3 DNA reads TGTGCCAGCAGGCGACAGGGCGGGGAGCAGTACTTC. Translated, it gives CASRRQGGEQYF.

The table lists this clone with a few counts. CDR3 in DNA: TGCGCCAGCAGCCAACCGGGGGGAAACACAGATACGCAGTATTTT. Protein sequence: CASSQPGGNTDTQYF. V usage is TRBV4-1 and J usage is TRBJ2-3, with 7 nucleotides matching TRBD2. This CDR3 has 15 residues. Germline CDR1 and CDR2: MGHRA and YSYEKL. The junction had 4 bases not matched to a gene; V was cut back by 2 bases and J by 2 bases.

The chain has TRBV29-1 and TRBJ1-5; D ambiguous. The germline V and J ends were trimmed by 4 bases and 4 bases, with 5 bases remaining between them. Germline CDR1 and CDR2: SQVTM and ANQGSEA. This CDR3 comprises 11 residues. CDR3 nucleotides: TGCAGCGTTGTAGTAAATCAGCCCCAGCATTTT. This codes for CSVVVNQPQHF.

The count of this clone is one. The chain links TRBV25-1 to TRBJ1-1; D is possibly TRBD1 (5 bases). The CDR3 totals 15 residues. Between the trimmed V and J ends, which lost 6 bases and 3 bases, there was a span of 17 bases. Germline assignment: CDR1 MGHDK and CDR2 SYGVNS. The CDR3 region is CASSVGTLGDTEAFF. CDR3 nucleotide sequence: TGTGCCAGCAGCGTTGGGACTCTAGGGGACACTGAAGCTTTCTTT.

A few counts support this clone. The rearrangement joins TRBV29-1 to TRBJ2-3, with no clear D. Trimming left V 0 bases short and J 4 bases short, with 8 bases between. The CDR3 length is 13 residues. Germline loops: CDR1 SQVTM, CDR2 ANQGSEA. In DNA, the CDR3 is TGCAGCGTTGAAGATCACTTGGCAGATACGCAGTATTTT. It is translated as CSVEDHLADTQYF.

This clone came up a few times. CDR3 amino acids: CASSEGTGGTNEKLFF. The CDR3 bases are TGTGCCAGCAGTGAAGGGACAGGGGGCACTAATGAAAAACTGTTTTTT. The chain uses TRBV25-1 and TRBJ1-4; 12 positions match TRBD1. The CDR3 is 16 amino acids. Germline loops: CDR1 MGHDK, CDR2 SYGVNS. The V gene end was trimmed by 2 bases and the J gene end by 2 bases; junction bases not matched to a gene: 0.

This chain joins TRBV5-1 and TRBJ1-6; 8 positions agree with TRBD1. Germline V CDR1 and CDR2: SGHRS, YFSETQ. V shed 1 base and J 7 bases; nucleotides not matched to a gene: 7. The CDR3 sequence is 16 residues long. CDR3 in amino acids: CASSLTGTGLNSPLHF. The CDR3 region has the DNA TGCGCCAGCAGCTTGACCGGGACAGGACTCAATTCACCCCTCCACTTT.

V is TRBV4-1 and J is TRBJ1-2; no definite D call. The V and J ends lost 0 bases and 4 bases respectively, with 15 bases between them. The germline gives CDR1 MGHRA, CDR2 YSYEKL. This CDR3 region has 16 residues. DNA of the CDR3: TGCGCCAGCAGCCAAGACAGGTCGGGTGGCGTCTATGGCTACACCTTC. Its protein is CASSQDRSGGVYGYTF.

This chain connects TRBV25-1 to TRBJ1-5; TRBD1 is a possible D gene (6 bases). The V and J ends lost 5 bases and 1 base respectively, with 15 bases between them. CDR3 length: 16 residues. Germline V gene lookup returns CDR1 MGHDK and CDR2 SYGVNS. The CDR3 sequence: CASSPRGAGSNQPQHF. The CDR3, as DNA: TGTGCCAGCAGTCCGCGGGGGGCCGGCAGCAATCAGCCCCAGCATTTT.

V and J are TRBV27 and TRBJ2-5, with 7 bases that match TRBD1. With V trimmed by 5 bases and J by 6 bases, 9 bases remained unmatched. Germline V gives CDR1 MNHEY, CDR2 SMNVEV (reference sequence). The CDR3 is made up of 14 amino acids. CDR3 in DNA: TGTGCCAGCAGTGATCCCCGGGACAGAAAGACCCAGTACTTC. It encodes CASSDPRDRKTQYF.

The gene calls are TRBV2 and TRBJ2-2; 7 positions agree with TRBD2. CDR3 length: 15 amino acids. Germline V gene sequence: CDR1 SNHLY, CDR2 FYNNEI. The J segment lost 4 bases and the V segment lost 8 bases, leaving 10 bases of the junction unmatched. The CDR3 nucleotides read TGTGCCAGCCACCGACTAGCCGGGACCACCGGGGAGCTGTTTTTT. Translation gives CASHRLAGTTGELFF. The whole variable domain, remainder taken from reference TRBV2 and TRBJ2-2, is EPEVTQTPSHQVTQMGQEVILRCVPISNHLYFYWYRQILGQKVEFLVSFYNNEISEKSEIFDDQFSVERPDGSNFTLKIRSTKLEDSAMYFCASHRLAGTTGELFFGEGSRLTVL.

CDR3 in DNA: TGTGCCAGCGCCCGAGGGGGGGCAGTTGGGGAGCAGTTCTTC. It yields the protein CASARGGAVGEQFF. The chain couples TRBV6-5 to TRBJ2-1, with D perhaps TRBD2 (7 bases). The CDR3 totals 14 residues. CDR1 is MNHEY and CDR2 is SVGAGI in the germline V gene. V dropped 8 bases and J dropped 10 bases, with 21 bases sitting between them.

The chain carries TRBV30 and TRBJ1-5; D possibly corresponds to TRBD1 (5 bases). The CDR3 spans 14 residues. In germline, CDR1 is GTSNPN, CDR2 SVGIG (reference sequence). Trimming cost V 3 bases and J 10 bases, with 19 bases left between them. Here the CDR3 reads CAWSDGRDGAPQHF. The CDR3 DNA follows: TGTGCCTGGAGCGACGGCAGGGACGGTGCTCCCCAGCATTTT.

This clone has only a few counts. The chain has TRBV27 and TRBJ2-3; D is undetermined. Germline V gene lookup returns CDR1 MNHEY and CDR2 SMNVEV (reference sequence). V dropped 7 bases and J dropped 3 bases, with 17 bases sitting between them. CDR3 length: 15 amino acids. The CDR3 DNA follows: TGTGCCAGCACCAGAGCACTCACCGATACAGATACGCAGTATTTT. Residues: CASTRALTDTDTQYF.

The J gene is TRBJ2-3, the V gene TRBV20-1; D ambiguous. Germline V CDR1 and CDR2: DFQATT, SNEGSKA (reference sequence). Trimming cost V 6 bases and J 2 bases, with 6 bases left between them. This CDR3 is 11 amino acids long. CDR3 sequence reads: CSARLTDTQYF. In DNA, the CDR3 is TGCAGTGCCCGACTCACAGATACGCAGTATTTT.